This entry lists 6 T cell receptor beta chains sequenced from one sample in a study of cytomegalovirus exposure and HLA in healthy donors. Primers: 60 Vbeta forward and 13 Jbeta reverse. TCRdb's copy holds only in-frame clones and misses some; the assay was immunoSEQ multiplex PCR. Of approximately 140,000 clones in the sample, roughly 88% were seen once. Sequencing was performed on PBMCs. The receptors shown here come from a woman aged 35 to 49 in good health and CMV-seronegative.

The V gene is TRBV7-2, the J gene TRBJ1-4; 8 positions match TRBD1. The germline V gene encodes CDR1 SGHTA and CDR2 FQGNSA. V gave up 4 bases and J gave up 5 bases; unmatched junction bases: 3. The CDR3 runs to 14 residues. The CDR3 DNA reads TGTGCCAGCAGCTCCCGGACAGGGAATGAAAAACTGTTTTTT. This sequence encodes CASSSRTGNEKLFF.

This clone was found a few times. This chain joins TRBV28 and TRBJ2-2, with TRBD2 matching over 11 bases. There are 15 residues in the CDR3. With V trimmed by 5 bases and J by 1 base, 0 bases remained unmatched. CDR1 and CDR2 from the germline V gene are MDHEN and SYDVKM. CDR3 sequence reads: CASSGLAGNTGELFF. The CDR3 DNA is TGTGCCAGCAGTGGACTAGCGGGGAACACCGGGGAGCTGTTTTTT.

The V gene is TRBV5-1, the J gene TRBJ2-1; a possible D gene is TRBD1 (5 bases). The germline CDR1 and CDR2 sequences are SGHRS and YFSETQ. V gave up 0 bases and J gave up 8 bases, with 12 bases separating them. The CDR3 consists of 14 residues. CDR3 in DNA: TGCGCCAGCAGCTTGGAGCAGGGAAGCGATGAGCAGTTCTTC. Its protein is CASSLEQGSDEQFF.

The chain joins TRBV25-1 to TRBJ1-4, with 9 nucleotides matching TRBD1. CDR3 length equals 15 residues. Germline CDR1 is MGHDK and CDR2 is SYGVNS. Germline trimming cut 5 bases from V and 7 bases from J; bases unmatched to any gene: 8. The CDR3: CASSFPGQGSEKLFF. For the CDR3, the DNA is TGTGCCAGCAGTTTCCCGGGACAGGGAAGTGAAAAACTGTTTTTT.

The gene calls are TRBV11-3 and TRBJ1-3; D unresolved. V was trimmed by 7 bases and J by 1 base, leaving 8 bases between them. This CDR3 region has 13 residues. The V gene's germline CDR1 is SGHNT and CDR2 YENEEA. The CDR3 DNA follows: TGTGCCAGCAAGCCGGGTTCTGGAAACACCATATATTTT. Amino acids: CASKPGSGNTIYF.

V is TRBV25-1 and J is TRBJ2-1; D uncertain. Germline V gene data show CDR1 as MGHDK and CDR2 as SYGVNS. The CDR3 totals 12 residues. V was shortened by 0 bases and J by 8 bases, with 5 bases between the two germline ends. The CDR3 DNA follows: TGTGCCAGCAGTGAATATCCCGATGAGCAGTTCTTC. Amino acids: CASSEYPDEQFF.